This TCR beta chain was obtained from a study of graft-versus-host responses after intestinal transplantation. The wider study: Each transplant was multivisceral, liver-intestinal, or isolated intestinal. Once they had received anti-thymocyte globulin induction, all recipients took tacrolimus and steroids for approximately three years.

This clone has a handful of counts. The data were produced by immunoSEQ multiplex PCR, yet TCRdb's version contains in-frame clones alone and is incomplete. The sample has over 3,000 clones, over 40% seen once; the top ten hold 5% to 7%. Germline lookup yields CDR1 SNHLY and CDR2 FYNNEI. The V end lost 5 bases, the J end lost 2 bases, and 11 bases lay between the germline ends. This CDR3 contains 14 residues. The authors plated approximately 200,000 CFSE-labeled responder cells with approximately 200,000 irradiated, violet-dye-labeled stimulator cells. Study findings and constraints: Allograft clonal ratios (graft-versus-host to host-versus-graft) were high in patients who had graft-donor T cell macrochimerism.

The chain recombines TRBV2 with TRBJ2-3, with D possibly matching TRBD1 (5 bases). The receptor was isolated from a human patient who was an organ donor for intestinal transplantation. The sample consisted of alloreactive CD8+ T cells from a mixed lymphocyte reaction culture, taken before transplantation. The subset was: CFSE-low proliferating T cells sorted from approximately six-day pre-transplant mixed lymphocyte reaction (GvH or HvG direction). The CDR3 DNA sequence: TGTGCCAGCAGTACTAACAGGCACACAGATACGCAGTATTTT. Protein product: CASSTNRHTDTQYF.